This entry lists 32 T cell receptor beta chains sequenced from one sample in a study of shared clonotypes between healthy human individuals. Measured with immunoSEQ multiplex PCR; TCRdb has only the in-frame clones, and not every one. Of a few million clones listed, approximately 90% are singletons. The specimen sequenced was naive CD4+ T cells sorted from blood. Subset: CD45RA+ positively selected. The receptors were gathered from a man younger than 35 in good health.

The chain joins TRBV5-1 to TRBJ2-1; TRBD1 matches 7 bases. This CDR3 contains 14 residues. Germline V lookup: CDR1 SGHRS, CDR2 YFSETQ. Trimming took 0 bases from V and 7 from J; bases not matched to a gene: 4. CDR3 sequence reads: CASSLDARGNEQFF. CDR3 DNA sequence: TGCGCCAGCAGCTTGGATGCCAGGGGGAATGAGCAGTTCTTC.

This clone was seen only once. The chain couples TRBV6-6 to TRBJ1-6; D ambiguous. V lost 7 bases, J lost 11 bases, and 9 bases lay in between. The CDR3 runs to 11 residues. CDR1 is MNHNY, CDR2 SVGAGI, per germline (reference sequence). CDR3 loop: CASTASTPLHF. DNA of the CDR3: TGTGCCAGCACCGCCTCGACACCCCTCCACTTT.

Details on this clone: The same CDR3 arises from other DNA sequences in this sample as well. The V and J genes are TRBV2 and TRBJ1-4; D gene ambiguous. From germline, CDR1 is SNHLY and CDR2 FYNNEI. The CDR3 loop spans 12 amino acids. V dropped 3 bases and J dropped 8 bases, with 7 bases sitting between them. The CDR3 sequence: CASSDPNEKLFF. In nucleotides, the CDR3 is TGTGCCAGCAGTGACCCCAACGAAAAACTGTTTTTT.

The rearrangement uses TRBV5-3 and TRBJ1-3, with 9 nucleotides matching TRBD1. TRBV5-3 is known as an ORF, though its function is uncertain. CDR3 length: 17 residues. Trimming at V came to 4 bases and at J to 6 bases, leaving 14 bases not matched to a gene. CDR3 amino acids: CARSPGPTGGNLNTIYF. DNA of the CDR3: TGTGCCAGAAGCCCCGGCCCCACAGGGGGCAATCTAAACACCATATATTTT.

This clone was observed once. The genes are TRBV6-5 and TRBJ2-2, with D possibly TRBD2 on 5 matching bases. Per germline, CDR1 MNHEY and CDR2 SVGAGI. V lost 7 bases, J lost 1 base, and 10 bases lay in between. The CDR3 has 14 amino acids. This CDR3 is CASNTRGNTGELFF. CDR3 coding DNA: TGTGCCAGCAATACTCGGGGGAACACCGGGGAGCTGTTTTTT.

This clone was counted only a few times. V is TRBV5-1 and J is TRBJ1-5; maybe TRBD1 (6 bases). Trimming pared 3 bases from V and 4 bases from J, leaving 8 bases between. Germline values: CDR1 SGHRS, CDR2 YFSETQ. The CDR3 runs 13 residues. The CDR3 DNA reads as TGCGCCAGCAGCTGGGACACAAATCAGCCCCAGCATTTT. Its protein product is CASSWDTNQPQHF.

The rearrangement links TRBV18 to TRBJ1-4, with 8 bases matching TRBD1. This CDR3 comprises 17 residues. The V segment lost 3 bases and the J segment 4 bases; nucleotides outside the gene matches: 10. Germline V gene lookup returns CDR1 KGHSH and CDR2 LQKENI. The CDR3 here is CASSPGQAHLINEKLFF. As DNA, the CDR3 is TGTGCCAGCTCACCGGGACAGGCGCACCTCATTAATGAAAAACTGTTTTTT.

The chain recombines TRBV18 with TRBJ2-1, with TRBD2 matching over 11 bases. This CDR3 contains 16 residues. Unmatched junction bases numbered 8, after V lost 0 bases and J lost 10 bases. In germline, CDR1 is KGHSH, CDR2 LQKENI. The CDR3 spells CASSPPGLAAFREQFF. The CDR3 DNA follows: TGTGCCAGCTCACCACCGGGACTAGCGGCCTTCAGGGAGCAGTTCTTC.

The rearrangement links TRBV9 to TRBJ1-1; the D gene is possibly TRBD1 (6 bases). Trimming stripped 0 bases from V and 6 bases from J, with 15 bases between. This CDR3 spans 15 amino acids. Germline V gene lookup returns CDR1 SGDLS and CDR2 YYNGEE. The CDR3 loop is CASSVVPTGGAEAFF. CDR3 bases: TGTGCCAGCAGCGTAGTTCCGACAGGAGGCGCTGAAGCTTTCTTT.

The chain uses TRBV11-2 and TRBJ2-3; 15 positions agree with TRBD2. The CDR3 has 17 amino acids. CDR1 and CDR2 from the germline V gene are SGHAT and FQNNGV. V was clipped by 1 base and J by 1 base; unmatched bases: 0. The CDR3 region has the DNA TGTGCCAGCAGCTTAGGGACTAGCGGGGGGGGCACAGATACGCAGTATTTT. This gives the protein CASSLGTSGGGTDTQYF.

Comment on this clone: Other DNA sequences from this sample encode an identical CDR3 as well. The CDR3 spells CASSFLAGGRNEQFF. The CDR3 nucleotides are TGCGCCAGCAGCTTTCTAGCGGGAGGGCGTAATGAGCAGTTCTTC. This rearrangement joins TRBV5-1 to TRBJ2-1, with 12 positions matching TRBD2. The length of the CDR3 is 15 residues. The germline V gene has CDR1 SGHRS and CDR2 YFSETQ. Trimming removed 2 bases from V and 7 bases from J; junction bases left unmatched: 4.

The V and J genes are TRBV19 and TRBJ1-2; no clear D. CDR1 is LNHDA, CDR2 SQIVND, per germline (reference sequence). The CDR3 covers 15 residues. Deletions cut 5 bases from V and 4 bases from J, with 17 bases between. The CDR3 reads CASSRAGPSPYGYTF. DNA of the CDR3: TGTGCCAGTAGTCGCGCAGGACCATCTCCCTATGGCTACACCTTC.

The chain is built from TRBV19 and TRBJ2-1; TRBD2 agrees at 10 bases. Germline V gene data show CDR1 as LNHDA and CDR2 as SQIVND (reference sequence). The length of the CDR3 is 17 residues. The junction had 18 bases not matched to a gene; V was cut back by 6 bases and J by 10 bases. This CDR3 reads CASRKGGRTSGWEEQFF. CDR3 DNA: TGTGCCAGTAGGAAGGGCGGCAGGACTAGCGGATGGGAGGAGCAGTTCTTC.

The table lists this clone with a few counts. The chain uses TRBV6-1 and TRBJ2-5, with a weak D call TRBD2 (7 bases). Trimming removed 0 bases at V and 4 bases at J, with 18 bases between. The CDR3 covers 17 residues. Germline V gene lookup returns CDR1 MNHNS and CDR2 SASEGT. CDR3 sequence: CASSEAGGQGRAETQYF. The CDR3 coding sequence is TGTGCCAGCAGTGAAGCCGGTGGTCAGGGGAGGGCAGAGACCCAGTACTTC.

The chain links TRBV6-5 to TRBJ1-1; D gene unclear. Deletions cut 4 bases from V and 2 bases from J, with 11 bases between. Per germline, CDR1 MNHEY and CDR2 SVGAGI. The CDR3 has 14 amino acids. The CDR3 is CASSLWGDNTEAFF. The CDR3 nucleotides read TGTGCCAGCAGTTTATGGGGTGATAACACTGAAGCTTTCTTT.

The V gene is TRBV4-3, the J gene TRBJ1-5; D is perhaps TRBD1 (5 bases). With 0 bases removed from V and 1 base from J, the gap between germline ends came to 10 bases. The CDR3 length is 16 residues. In germline, CDR1 is LGHNA, CDR2 YSLEER. CDR3 amino acids: CASSQDGGLSNQPQHF. The DNA for the CDR3 is TGCGCCAGCAGCCAAGACGGGGGATTGAGCAATCAGCCCCAGCATTTT.

The chain couples TRBV29-1 to TRBJ1-2; D ambiguous. Per the germline V gene, CDR1 is SQVTM and CDR2 is ANQGSEA. Between the trimmed V and J ends, which lost 6 bases and 1 base, there was a span of 6 bases. This CDR3 comprises 11 residues. The CDR3 region is CSVKLNYGYTF. The CDR3, as DNA: TGCAGCGTAAAGCTTAACTATGGCTACACCTTC.

The chain carries TRBV18 and TRBJ2-3; weak D call: TRBD2 (6 bases). Trimming cost V 9 bases and J 2 bases, with 15 bases left between them. Looked up from germline, CDR1 is KGHSH and CDR2 is LQKENI. CDR3 length: 14 amino acids. In nucleotides, the CDR3 is TGTGCCAGTCTAGGAGGGCTGGTCACAGATACGCAGTATTTT. Translated: CASLGGLVTDTQYF.

The chain links TRBV7-2 to TRBJ2-1, with TRBD2 matching 13 bases. This CDR3 comprises 16 residues. Germline CDR1 SGHTA, CDR2 FQGNSA. The ends lost 6 bases at V and 2 bases at J; junction bases unmatched: 4. The CDR3 DNA follows: TGTGCCAGCAGTCGTACTAGCGGGGGGGCCTACAATGAGCAGTTCTTC. It encodes CASSRTSGGAYNEQFF.

The chain joins TRBV5-4 to TRBJ1-2, with D possibly being TRBD1 (6 bases). Germline loops: CDR1 SGHNT, CDR2 YYREEE (reference sequence). V lost 2 bases to trimming and J lost 8 bases, with 19 bases between them. The CDR3 contains 15 residues. As DNA, the CDR3 is TGTGCCAGCAGCTTTGAATGGGACAACTCTTTAGGCTACACCTTC. Translating gives CASSFEWDNSLGYTF.

The chain combines TRBV29-1 with TRBJ1-1; no firm D call. With 6 bases removed from V and 0 bases from J, the gap between germline ends came to 11 bases. CDR3 size: 13 residues. The V gene's germline CDR1 is SQVTM and CDR2 ANQGSEA. This CDR3 is CSVAALMNTEAFF. The CDR3 region has the DNA TGCAGCGTCGCGGCCCTGATGAACACTGAAGCTTTCTTT.

In the case of this clone: A junction end diverges from the germline sequence, so it may reflect a read error. This chain uses TRBV7-7 with TRBJ2-7; D possibly corresponds to TRBD1 (5 bases). Germline V gene lookup returns CDR1 SSHAT and CDR2 FNYEAQ (reference sequence). CDR3 length: 15 amino acids. CDR3 amino acids: CASSLDWGSAYEQYF. The CDR3, as DNA: TGTGCTAGCAGCTTAGACTGGGGCAGCGCCTACGAGCAGTACTTC. The full variable domain, its missing parts supplied by reference TRBV7-7 and TRBJ2-7, is GAGVSQSPRYKVTKRGQDVTLRCDPISSHATLYWYQQALGQGPEFLTYFNYEAQPDKSGLPSDRFSAERPEGSISTLTIQRTEQRDSAMYRCASSLDWGSAYEQYFGPGTRLTVT.

The chain employs TRBV4-1 and TRBJ1-6; 8 nucleotides line up with TRBD1. Trimming removed 0 bases from V and 15 bases from J; junction bases left unmatched: 10. Germline CDR1 is MGHRA and CDR2 is YSYEKL. This CDR3 has 15 amino acids. CDR3 sequence: CASSQEKQGGLVLHF. CDR3 nucleotides: TGCGCCAGCAGCCAAGAGAAACAGGGGGGGTTGGTCCTCCACTTT.

The V gene is TRBV2, the J gene TRBJ2-7; perhaps D is TRBD1 or TRBD2 (5 bases each). Germline loops: CDR1 SNHLY, CDR2 FYNNEI. The CDR3 runs 16 residues. V was pared by 6 bases and J by 0 bases, with 18 bases between. The CDR3 sequence: CASRGPLVLDSYEQYF. The CDR3 bases are TGTGCCAGCAGGGGGCCCCTGGTACTAGACTCCTACGAGCAGTACTTC.

The chain uses TRBV19 and TRBJ2-7; no reliable D call. Looked up from germline, CDR1 is LNHDA and CDR2 is SQIVND (reference sequence). V gave up 3 bases and J gave up 8 bases, with 20 bases separating them. This CDR3 comprises 15 residues. CDR3 DNA sequence: TGTGCCAGTAGTATGCCGGCAGAAAACTTAGAGAAGCAGTACTTC. Amino acids: CASSMPAENLEKQYF.

The CDR3 DNA reads TGTGCCAGCACCACCGACACGACCTACGAGCAGTACTTC. It encodes CASTTDTTYEQYF. The chain joins TRBV2 to TRBJ2-7, with D hard to call. Between the trimmed V and J ends, which lost 7 bases and 2 bases, there was a span of 12 bases. The CDR3 sequence is 13 residues long. CDR1 is SNHLY and CDR2 is FYNNEI in the germline V gene.

V is TRBV7-8 and J is TRBJ2-5; 7 bases match TRBD1. CDR3 length: 14 residues. In germline, CDR1 is SGHVS, CDR2 FQNEAQ. The V gene end was trimmed by 3 bases and the J gene end by 4 bases; junction bases not matched to a gene: 5. Here the CDR3 reads CASSLNTGVETQYF. The CDR3 nucleotides read TGTGCCAGCAGCTTGAATACAGGGGTAGAGACCCAGTACTTC.

The V gene is TRBV5-4, the J gene TRBJ2-7; 10 positions agree with TRBD1. The CDR3 has 14 amino acids. Germline CDR1 and CDR2: SGHNT and YYREEE (reference sequence). Trimming removed 4 bases from V and 7 bases from J; junction bases left unmatched: 8. The CDR3 sequence: CASSNRDRGGEQYF. For the CDR3, the DNA is TGTGCCAGCAGCAATAGGGACAGGGGAGGGGAGCAGTACTTC. The full variable domain, its missing parts supplied by reference TRBV5-4 and TRBJ2-7, is ETGVTQSPTHLIKTRGQQVTLRCSSQSGHNTVSWYQQALGQGPQFIFQYYREEENGRGNFPPRFSGLQFPNYSSELNVNALELDDSALYLCASSNRDRGGEQYFGPGTRLTVT.

The rearrangement uses TRBV2 and TRBJ1-2, with TRBD1 matching over 7 bases. The V and J ends lost 2 bases and 4 bases, in that order; junction bases with no gene match: 4. Germline CDR1 and CDR2: SNHLY and FYNNEI. The CDR3 loop spans 14 amino acids. The CDR3: CASSENPGGYGYTF. In DNA form, the CDR3 reads TGTGCCAGCAGTGAAAACCCAGGGGGCTATGGCTACACCTTC.

In its sample, this clone was seen once. The chain links TRBV4-3 to TRBJ2-7; tentatively, D is TRBD1 or TRBD2 (5 bases each). The CDR3 totals 14 residues. V was cut by 2 bases and J by 5 bases, with 13 bases left in between. CDR1 and CDR2 from the germline V gene are LGHNA and YSLEER. CDR3 sequence reads: CASSQLAGRNEQYF. The CDR3 DNA is TGCGCCAGCAGCCAATTGGCAGGGAGAAACGAGCAGTACTTC.

This chain connects TRBV5-4 to TRBJ2-3; a possible D gene is TRBD1 (7 bases). The CDR3 runs to 15 residues. V lost 0 bases and J 5 bases, leaving 13 bases between the germline ends. In germline, CDR1 is SGHNT, CDR2 YYREEE (reference sequence). The CDR3 DNA reads as TGTGCCAGCAGCTTGGTGGACAGGCGGGGAGATACGCAGTATTTT. Translating gives CASSLVDRRGDTQYF.

V usage is TRBV6-5 and J usage is TRBJ1-5, with D maybe TRBD1 (5 bases). The V end was cut by 5 bases, the J end by 1 base, with 9 bases between. The CDR3 extends over 14 amino acids. The V gene's germline CDR1 is MNHEY and CDR2 SVGAGI. The DNA for the CDR3 is TGTGCCAGCAGTCCGTGGGGGAGCAATCAGCCCCAGCATTTT. Protein sequence: CASSPWGSNQPQHF.